This T cell receptor (beta chain) was found in a study of blood T cell repertoires in COVID-19. The CDR3 consists of 14 residues. V lost 2 bases and J 6 bases, leaving 14 bases between the germline ends. The germline CDR1 and CDR2 sequences are MNHEY and SVGAGI. Clones were read by immunoSEQ multiplex PCR, and TCRdb kept only the in-frame ones, dropping some. The data hold approximately 300,000 clones, with 89% observed a single time. Sample: peripheral blood. The receptor comes from a man aged 18 to 29 who had recovered from COVID-19. V is TRBV6-5 and J is TRBJ2-7; D is possibly TRBD1 (5 bases). Written as DNA, the CDR3 is TGTGCCAGCAGTTACCCCGGACATACAGGCGAGCAGTACTTC. This sequence encodes CASSYPGHTGEQYF.